This T cell receptor (beta chain) was found in a study of OX40 agonist ivuxolimab in advanced cancers. Study as a whole: Every 2 weeks, ivuxolimab was infused into the patients intravenously at between 0.01 and 10 mg/kg. Study findings and constraints: At 0.1 to 3.0 mg/kg, CD4+ and CD8+ blood T cells expanded clonally by week 6. Compared with others, partial responders at 0.1-3.0 mg/kg displayed clonal expansion among the lowest.

Sequenced by immunoSEQ multiplex PCR; TCRdb stores in-frame clones only, minus some. The repertoire consists of about 31,000 clones, with around 87% occurring once and the leading ten covering under 30%. It was autoimmune disease history or systemic immunosuppression that excluded patients. With 3 bases removed from V and 6 bases from J, the gap between germline ends came to 19 bases. The germline CDR1 and CDR2 sequences are MNHEY and SMNVEV (reference sequence). The CDR3 spans 16 residues. Note on this clone: The antigen remains unidentified.

V is TRBV27 and J is TRBJ2-3; no definite D call. The TCR originated in an adult with an advanced solid tumor such as melanoma, head and neck, liver or kidney cancer. Sample: CD4+ or CD8+ T cells sorted from blood, taken in a trial of the OX40 agonist ivuxolimab. CDR3 sequence: CASSFGVTKPWDTQYF. The CDR3 region has the DNA TGTGCCAGCAGTTTTGGTGTGACCAAACCATGGGATACGCAGTATTTT.